This entry concerns a single TCR beta chain. Mismatch with germline at one junction end may stem from a read error. The method was immunoSEQ multiplex PCR; TCRdb's version includes in-frame clones alone and lacks a portion of them. The sample consists of hundreds of thousands of clones, about four fifths of them appearing once. This entry comes from a study of shared T cell receptors in the human thymus. This CDR3 contains 15 residues. The germline CDR1 and CDR2 sequences are SSHAT and FNYEAQ (reference sequence). A further study also used this sample, focusing on human thymus T cells. Per that study: Corrective heart surgery yielded resections, and these provided the thymus tissue.

The receptor's source is a boy under three years old with a congenital heart defect. The chain links TRBV7-7 to TRBJ1-1; no firm D call. Specimen: thymocytes. The CDR3 coding sequence is TGTGCTAGCAGCCGAATTAAGGGAGTCGGCACTGAAGCTTTCTTT. Protein sequence: CASSRIKGVGTEAFF.